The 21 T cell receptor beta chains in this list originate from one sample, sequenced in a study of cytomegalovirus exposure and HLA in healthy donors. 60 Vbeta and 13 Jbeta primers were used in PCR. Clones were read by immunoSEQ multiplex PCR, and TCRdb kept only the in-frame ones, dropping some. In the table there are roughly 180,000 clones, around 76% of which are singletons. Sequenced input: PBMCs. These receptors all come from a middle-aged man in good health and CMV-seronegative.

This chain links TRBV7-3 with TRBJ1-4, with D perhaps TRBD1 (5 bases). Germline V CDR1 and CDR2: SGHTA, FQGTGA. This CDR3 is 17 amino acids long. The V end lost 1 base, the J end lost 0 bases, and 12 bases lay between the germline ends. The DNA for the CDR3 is TGTGCCAGCAGCTTAATGACAGTAATTGCAACTAATGAAAAACTGTTTTTT. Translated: CASSLMTVIATNEKLFF.

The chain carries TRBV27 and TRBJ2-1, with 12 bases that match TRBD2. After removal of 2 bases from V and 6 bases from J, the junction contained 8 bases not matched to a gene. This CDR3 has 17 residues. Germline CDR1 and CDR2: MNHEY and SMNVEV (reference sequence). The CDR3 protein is CASSLRPSGGEGNEQFF. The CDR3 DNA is TGTGCCAGCAGTTTACGGCCTAGCGGGGGGGAGGGCAATGAGCAGTTCTTC.

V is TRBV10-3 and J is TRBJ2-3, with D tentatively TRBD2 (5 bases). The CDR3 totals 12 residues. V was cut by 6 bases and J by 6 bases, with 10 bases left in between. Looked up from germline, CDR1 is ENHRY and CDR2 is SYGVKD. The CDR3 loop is CAIRPDSDTQYF. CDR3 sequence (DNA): TGTGCCATCAGACCGGACTCGGATACGCAGTATTTT.

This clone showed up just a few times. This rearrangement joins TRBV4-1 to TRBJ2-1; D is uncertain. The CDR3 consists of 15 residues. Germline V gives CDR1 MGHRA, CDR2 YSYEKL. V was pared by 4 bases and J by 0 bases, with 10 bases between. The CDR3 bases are TGCGCCAGCAGCCCCCCAGCGTCCTCCTACAATGAGCAGTTCTTC. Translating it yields CASSPPASSYNEQFF.

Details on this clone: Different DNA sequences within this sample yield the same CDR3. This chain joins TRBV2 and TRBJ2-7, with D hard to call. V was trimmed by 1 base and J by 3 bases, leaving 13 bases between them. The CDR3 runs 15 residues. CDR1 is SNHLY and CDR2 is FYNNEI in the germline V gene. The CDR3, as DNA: TGTGCCAGCAGTGAAGGGCCCAGGTTGATCTACGAGCAGTACTTC. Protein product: CASSEGPRLIYEQYF.

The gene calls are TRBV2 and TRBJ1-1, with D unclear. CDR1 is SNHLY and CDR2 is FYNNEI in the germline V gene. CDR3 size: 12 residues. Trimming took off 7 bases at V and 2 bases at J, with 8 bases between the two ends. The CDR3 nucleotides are TGTGCCAGCATCGGGAATAACACTGAAGCTTTCTTT. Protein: CASIGNNTEAFF. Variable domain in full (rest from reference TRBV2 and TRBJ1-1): EPEVTQTPSHQVTQMGQEVILRCVPISNHLYFYWYRQILGQKVEFLVSFYNNEISEKSEIFDDQFSVERPDGSNFTLKIRSTKLEDSAMYFCASIGNNTEAFFGQGTRLTVV.

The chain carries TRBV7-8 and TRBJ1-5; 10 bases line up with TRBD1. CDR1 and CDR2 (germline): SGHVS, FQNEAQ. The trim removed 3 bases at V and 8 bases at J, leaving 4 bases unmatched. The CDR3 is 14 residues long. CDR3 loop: CASSLTGGREPQHF. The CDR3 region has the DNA TGTGCCAGCAGCTTGACAGGGGGCAGGGAGCCCCAGCATTTT.

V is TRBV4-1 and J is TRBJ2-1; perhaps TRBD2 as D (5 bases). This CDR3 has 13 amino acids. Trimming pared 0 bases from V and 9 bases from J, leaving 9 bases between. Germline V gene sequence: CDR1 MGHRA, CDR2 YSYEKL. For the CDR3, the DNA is TGCGCCAGCAGCCAAGACCGCGGGTTTGAGCAGTTCTTC. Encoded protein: CASSQDRGFEQFF.

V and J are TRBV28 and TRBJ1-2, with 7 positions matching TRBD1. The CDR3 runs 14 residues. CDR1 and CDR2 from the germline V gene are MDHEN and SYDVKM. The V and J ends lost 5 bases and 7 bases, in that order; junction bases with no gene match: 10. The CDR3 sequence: CASSAPTGRGGYTF. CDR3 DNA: TGTGCCAGCAGTGCACCGACAGGGCGAGGTGGCTACACCTTC.

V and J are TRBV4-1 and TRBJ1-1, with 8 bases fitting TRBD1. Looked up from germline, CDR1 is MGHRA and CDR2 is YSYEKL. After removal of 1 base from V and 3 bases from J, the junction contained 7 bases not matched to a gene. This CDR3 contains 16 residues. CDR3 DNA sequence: TGCGCCAGCAGCCAAGTAGCCAGGGGGCAATACACTGAAGCTTTCTTT. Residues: CASSQVARGQYTEAFF.

CDR3 amino acids: CASSLGQNTEAFF. The CDR3 DNA is TGTGCCAGCAGCTTAGGACAGAACACTGAAGCTTTCTTT. The chain joins TRBV7-2 to TRBJ1-1; D is unclear. The CDR3 is 13 amino acids. V was trimmed by 1 base and J by 1 base, leaving 4 bases between them. Per germline, CDR1 SGHTA and CDR2 FQGNSA.

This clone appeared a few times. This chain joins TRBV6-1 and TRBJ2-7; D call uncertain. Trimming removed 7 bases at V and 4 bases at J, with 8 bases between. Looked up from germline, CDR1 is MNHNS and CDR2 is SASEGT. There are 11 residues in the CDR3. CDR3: CASTSVYEQYF. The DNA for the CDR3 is TGTGCCAGCACGTCCGTGTACGAGCAGTACTTC.

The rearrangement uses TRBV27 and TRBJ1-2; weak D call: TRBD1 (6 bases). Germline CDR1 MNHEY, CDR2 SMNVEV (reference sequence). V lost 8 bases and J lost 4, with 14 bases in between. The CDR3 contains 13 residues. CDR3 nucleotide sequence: TGTGCCAGCCGGATAACAGGGACCTATGGCTACACCTTC. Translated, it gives CASRITGTYGYTF.

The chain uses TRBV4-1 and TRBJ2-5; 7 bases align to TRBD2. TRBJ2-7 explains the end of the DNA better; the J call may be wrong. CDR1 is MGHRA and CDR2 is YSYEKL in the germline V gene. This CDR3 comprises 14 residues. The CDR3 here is CASSQGEGPYEQYF. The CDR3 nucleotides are TGCGCCAGCAGCCAAGGGGAGGGGCCCTACGAGCAGTACTTC.

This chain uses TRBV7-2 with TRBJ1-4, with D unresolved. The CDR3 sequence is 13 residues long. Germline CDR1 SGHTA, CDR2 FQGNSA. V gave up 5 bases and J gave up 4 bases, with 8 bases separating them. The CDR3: CASSVQDNEKLFF. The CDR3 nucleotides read TGTGCCAGCAGCGTGCAGGATAATGAAAAACTGTTTTTT.

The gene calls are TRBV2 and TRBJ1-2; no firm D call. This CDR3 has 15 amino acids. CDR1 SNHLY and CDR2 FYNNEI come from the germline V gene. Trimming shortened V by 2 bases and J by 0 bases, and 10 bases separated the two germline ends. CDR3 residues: CASSERSRSNYGYTF. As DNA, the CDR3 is TGTGCCAGCAGTGAACGTTCCAGATCTAACTATGGCTACACCTTC.

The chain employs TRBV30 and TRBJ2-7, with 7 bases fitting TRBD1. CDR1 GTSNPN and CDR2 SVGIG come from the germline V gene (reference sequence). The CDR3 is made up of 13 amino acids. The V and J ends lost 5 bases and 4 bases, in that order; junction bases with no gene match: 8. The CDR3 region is CAWAPSQGYEQYF. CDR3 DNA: TGTGCCTGGGCTCCCTCACAGGGGTACGAGCAGTACTTC.

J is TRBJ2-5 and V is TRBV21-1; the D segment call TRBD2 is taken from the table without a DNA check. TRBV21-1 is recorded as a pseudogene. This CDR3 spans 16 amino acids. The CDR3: CASTRYSGTSGETQYF. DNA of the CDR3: TGTGCCAGCACTCGCTACTCCGGGACTAGCGGGGAGACCCAGTACTTC.

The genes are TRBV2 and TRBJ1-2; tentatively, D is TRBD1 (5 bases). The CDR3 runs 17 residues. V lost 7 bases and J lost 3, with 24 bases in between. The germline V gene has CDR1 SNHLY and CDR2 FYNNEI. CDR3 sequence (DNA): TGTGCCAGCACTGCGCTCGGCCGCTGGGGCGACGACTATGGCTACACCTTC. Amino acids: CASTALGRWGDDYGYTF.

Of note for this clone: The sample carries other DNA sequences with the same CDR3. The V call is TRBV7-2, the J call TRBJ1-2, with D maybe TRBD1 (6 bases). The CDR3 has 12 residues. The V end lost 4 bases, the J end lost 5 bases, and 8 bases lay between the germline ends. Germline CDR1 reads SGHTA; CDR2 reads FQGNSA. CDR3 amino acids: CASSSTGYGYTF. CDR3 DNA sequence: TGTGCCAGCAGCTCAACAGGGTATGGCTACACCTTC.

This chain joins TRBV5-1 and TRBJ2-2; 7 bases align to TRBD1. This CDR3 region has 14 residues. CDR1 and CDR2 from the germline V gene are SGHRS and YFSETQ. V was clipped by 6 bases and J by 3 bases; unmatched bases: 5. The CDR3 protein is CASNNRGDTGELFF. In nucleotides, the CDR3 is TGCGCCAGCAACAACAGGGGCGACACCGGGGAGCTGTTTTTT.